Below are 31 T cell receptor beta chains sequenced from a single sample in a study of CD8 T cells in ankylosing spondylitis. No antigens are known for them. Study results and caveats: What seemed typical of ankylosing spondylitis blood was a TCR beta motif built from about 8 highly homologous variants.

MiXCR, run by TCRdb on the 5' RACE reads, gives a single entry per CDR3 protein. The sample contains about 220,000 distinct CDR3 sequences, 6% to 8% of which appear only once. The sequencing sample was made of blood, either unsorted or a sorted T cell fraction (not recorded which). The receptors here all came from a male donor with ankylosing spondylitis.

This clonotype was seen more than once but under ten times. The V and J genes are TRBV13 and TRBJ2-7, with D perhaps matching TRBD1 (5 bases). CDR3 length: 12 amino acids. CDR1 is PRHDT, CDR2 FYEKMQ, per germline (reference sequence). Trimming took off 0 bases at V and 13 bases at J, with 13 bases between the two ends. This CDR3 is CASSLGGAASYF. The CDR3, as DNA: TGTGCCAGCAGCTTAGGAGGGGCGGCCTCCTACTTC.

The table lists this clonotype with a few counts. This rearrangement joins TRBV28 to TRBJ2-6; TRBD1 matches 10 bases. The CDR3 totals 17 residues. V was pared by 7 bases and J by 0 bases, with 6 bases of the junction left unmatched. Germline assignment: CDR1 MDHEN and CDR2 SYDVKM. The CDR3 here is CASTLGQGSSGANVLTF. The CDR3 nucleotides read TGTGCCAGCACTCTGGGACAGGGGAGCTCTGGGGCCAACGTCCTGACTTTC.

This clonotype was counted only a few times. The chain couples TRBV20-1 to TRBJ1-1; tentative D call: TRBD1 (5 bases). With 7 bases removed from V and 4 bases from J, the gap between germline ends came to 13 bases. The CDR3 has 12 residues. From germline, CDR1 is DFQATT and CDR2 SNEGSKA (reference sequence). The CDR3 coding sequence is TGCAGTGTATTCCTTGGGGCCACTGAAGCTTTCTTT. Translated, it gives CSVFLGATEAFF.

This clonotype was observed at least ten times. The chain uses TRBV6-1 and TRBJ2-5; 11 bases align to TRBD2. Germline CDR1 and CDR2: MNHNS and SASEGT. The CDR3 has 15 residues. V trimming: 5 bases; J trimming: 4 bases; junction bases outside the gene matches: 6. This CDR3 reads CASSPLAGEAETQYF. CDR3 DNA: TGTGCCAGCAGTCCACTAGCGGGAGAGGCAGAGACCCAGTACTTC.

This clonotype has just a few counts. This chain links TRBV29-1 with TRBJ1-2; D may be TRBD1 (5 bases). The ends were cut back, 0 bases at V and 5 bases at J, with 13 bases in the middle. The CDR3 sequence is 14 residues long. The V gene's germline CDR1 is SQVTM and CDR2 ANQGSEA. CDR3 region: CSVEDLTGDYGYTF. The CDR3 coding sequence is TGCAGCGTTGAAGACCTTACAGGAGATTATGGCTACACCTTC.

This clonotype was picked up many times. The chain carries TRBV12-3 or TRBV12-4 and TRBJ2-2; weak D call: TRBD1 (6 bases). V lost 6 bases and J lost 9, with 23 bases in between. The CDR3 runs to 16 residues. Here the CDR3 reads CASSLPLAIGQRELFF. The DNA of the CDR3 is TGTGCCAGCAGCTTACCCCTGGCGATCGGACAGCGGGAGCTGTTTTTT.

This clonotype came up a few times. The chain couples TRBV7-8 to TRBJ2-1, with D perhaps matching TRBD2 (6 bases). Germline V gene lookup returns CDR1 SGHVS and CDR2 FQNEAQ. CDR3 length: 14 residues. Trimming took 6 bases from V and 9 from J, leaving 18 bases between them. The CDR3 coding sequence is TGTGCCAGCAGACTAGGAGGGAGAGGGACTGAGCAGTTCTTC. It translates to CASRLGGRGTEQFF.

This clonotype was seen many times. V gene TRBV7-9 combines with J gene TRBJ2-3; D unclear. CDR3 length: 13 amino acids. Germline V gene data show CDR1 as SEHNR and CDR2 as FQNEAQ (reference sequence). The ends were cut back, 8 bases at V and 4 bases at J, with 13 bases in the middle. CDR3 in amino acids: CASGPLGPDTQYF. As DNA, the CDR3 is TGTGCCAGCGGACCTTTGGGCCCAGATACGCAGTATTTT. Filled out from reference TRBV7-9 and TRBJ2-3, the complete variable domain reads DTGVSQNPRHKITKRGQNVTFRCDPISEHNRLYWYRQTLGQGPEFLTYFQNEAQLEKSRLLSDRFSAERPKGSFSTLEIQRTEQGDSAMYLCASGPLGPDTQYFGPGTRLTVL.

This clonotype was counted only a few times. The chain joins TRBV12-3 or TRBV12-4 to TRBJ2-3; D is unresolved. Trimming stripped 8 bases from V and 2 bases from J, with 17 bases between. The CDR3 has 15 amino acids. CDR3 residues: CASLLRRSITDTQYF. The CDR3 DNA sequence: TGTGCCAGCTTACTTAGACGATCGATCACAGATACGCAGTATTTT.

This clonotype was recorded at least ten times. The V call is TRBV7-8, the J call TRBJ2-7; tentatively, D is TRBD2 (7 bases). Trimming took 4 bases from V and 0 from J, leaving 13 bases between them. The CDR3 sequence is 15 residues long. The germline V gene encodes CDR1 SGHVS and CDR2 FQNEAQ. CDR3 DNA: TGTGCCAGCAGCTCCGTCGGGGGGCGCTCCTACGAGCAGTACTTC. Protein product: CASSSVGGRSYEQYF. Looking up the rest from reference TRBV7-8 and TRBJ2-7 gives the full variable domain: GAGVSQSPRYKVAKRGQDVALRCDPISGHVSLFWYQQALGQGPEFLTYFQNEAQLDKSGLPSDRFFAERPEGSVSTLKIQRTQQEDSAVYLCASSSVGGRSYEQYFGPGTRLTVT.

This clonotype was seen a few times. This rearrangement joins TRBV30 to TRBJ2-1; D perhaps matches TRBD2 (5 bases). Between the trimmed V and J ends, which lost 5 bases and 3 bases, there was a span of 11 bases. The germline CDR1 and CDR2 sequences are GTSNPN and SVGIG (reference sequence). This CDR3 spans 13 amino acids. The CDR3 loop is CAWRFAGYNEQFF. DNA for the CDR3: TGTGCCTGGCGGTTTGCGGGCTACAATGAGCAGTTCTTC.

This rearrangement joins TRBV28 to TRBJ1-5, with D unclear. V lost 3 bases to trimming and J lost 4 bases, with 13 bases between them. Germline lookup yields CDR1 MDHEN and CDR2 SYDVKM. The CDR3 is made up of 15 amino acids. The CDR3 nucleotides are TGTGCCAGCAGTTTCATCGCTGCACCTAATCAGCCCCAGCATTTT. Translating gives CASSFIAAPNQPQHF.

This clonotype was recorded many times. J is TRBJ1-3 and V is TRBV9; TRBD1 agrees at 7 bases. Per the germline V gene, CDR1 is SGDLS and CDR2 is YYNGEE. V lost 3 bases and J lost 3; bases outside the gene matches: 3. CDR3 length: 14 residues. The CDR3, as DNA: TGTGCCAGCAGCGCAGGGACAGTTGGAAACACCATATATTTT. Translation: CASSAGTVGNTIYF.

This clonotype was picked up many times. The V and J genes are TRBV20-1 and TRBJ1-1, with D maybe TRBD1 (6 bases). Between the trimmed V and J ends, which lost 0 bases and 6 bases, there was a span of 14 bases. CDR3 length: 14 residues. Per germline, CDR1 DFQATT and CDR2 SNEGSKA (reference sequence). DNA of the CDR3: TGCAGTGCTAGAGATAAGGAGGGGGAGGCTGAAGCTTTCTTT. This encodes CSARDKEGEAEAFF.

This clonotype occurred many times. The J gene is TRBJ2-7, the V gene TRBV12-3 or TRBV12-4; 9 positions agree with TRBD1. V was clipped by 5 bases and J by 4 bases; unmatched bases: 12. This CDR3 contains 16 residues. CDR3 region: CASSVHWTGEGYEQYF. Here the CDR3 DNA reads TGTGCCAGCAGTGTGCACTGGACAGGGGAAGGATACGAGCAGTACTTC.

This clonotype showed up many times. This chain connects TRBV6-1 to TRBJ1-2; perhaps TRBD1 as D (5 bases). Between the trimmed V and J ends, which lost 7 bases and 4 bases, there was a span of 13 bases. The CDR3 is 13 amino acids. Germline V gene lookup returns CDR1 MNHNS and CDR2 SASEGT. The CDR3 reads CASTPGGVYGYTF. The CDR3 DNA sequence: TGTGCCAGCACCCCGGGGGGGGTCTATGGCTACACCTTC.

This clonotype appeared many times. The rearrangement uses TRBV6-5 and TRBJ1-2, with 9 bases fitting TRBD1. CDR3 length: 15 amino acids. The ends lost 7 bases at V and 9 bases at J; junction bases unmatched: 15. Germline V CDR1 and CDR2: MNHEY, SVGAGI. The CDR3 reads CASTPQGQGPPSYTF. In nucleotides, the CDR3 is TGTGCCAGCACCCCTCAGGGACAGGGCCCCCCGAGCTACACCTTC.

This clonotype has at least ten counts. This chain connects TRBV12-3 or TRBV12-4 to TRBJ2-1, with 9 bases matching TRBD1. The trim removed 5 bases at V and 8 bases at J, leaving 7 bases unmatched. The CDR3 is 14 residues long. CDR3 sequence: CASSGTGKGHEQFF. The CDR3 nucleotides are TGTGCCAGCAGTGGGACAGGGAAAGGCCATGAGCAGTTCTTC.

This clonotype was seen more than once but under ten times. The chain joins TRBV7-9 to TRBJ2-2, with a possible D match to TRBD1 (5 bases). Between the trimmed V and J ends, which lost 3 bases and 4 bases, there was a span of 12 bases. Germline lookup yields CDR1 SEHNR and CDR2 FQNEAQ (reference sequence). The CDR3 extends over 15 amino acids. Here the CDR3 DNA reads TGTGCCAGCAGCTTGGGTGCAGGGCGCACCGGGGAGCTGTTTTTT. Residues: CASSLGAGRTGELFF.

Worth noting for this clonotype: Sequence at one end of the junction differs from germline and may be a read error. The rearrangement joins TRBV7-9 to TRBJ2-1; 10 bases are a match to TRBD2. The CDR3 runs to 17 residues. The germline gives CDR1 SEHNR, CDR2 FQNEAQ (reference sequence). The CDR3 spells CASSTRLAGRIYNERFF. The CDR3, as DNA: TGTGCCAGCAGCACGCGACTAGCGGGTCGTATCTACAATGAGCGGTTCTTC.

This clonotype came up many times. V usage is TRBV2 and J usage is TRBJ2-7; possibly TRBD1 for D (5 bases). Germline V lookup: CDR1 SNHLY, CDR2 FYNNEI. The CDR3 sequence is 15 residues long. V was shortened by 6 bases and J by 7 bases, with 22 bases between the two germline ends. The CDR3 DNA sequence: TGTGCCAGCAGGGAAAGACAGAAAGCAAACTTTGAGCAGTACTTC. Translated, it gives CASRERQKANFEQYF.

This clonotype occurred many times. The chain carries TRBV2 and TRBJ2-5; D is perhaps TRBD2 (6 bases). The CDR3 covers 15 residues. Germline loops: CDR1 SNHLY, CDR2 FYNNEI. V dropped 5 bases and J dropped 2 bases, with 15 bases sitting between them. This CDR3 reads CASSFTGTVQETQYF. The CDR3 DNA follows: TGTGCCAGCAGTTTTACCGGGACTGTACAAGAGACCCAGTACTTC.

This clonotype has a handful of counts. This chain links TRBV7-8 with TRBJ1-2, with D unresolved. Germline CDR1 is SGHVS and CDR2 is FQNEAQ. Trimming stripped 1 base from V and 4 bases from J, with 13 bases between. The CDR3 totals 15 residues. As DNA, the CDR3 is TGTGCCAGCAGCTTAGGAAGCCTTGGAGGCTATGGCTACACCTTC. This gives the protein CASSLGSLGGYGYTF.

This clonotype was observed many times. The CDR3 bases are TGTGCCAGCACCTCTGCCCCGGGACAGGGGGCGACTGAAGCTTTCTTT. Translation: CASTSAPGQGATEAFF. The chain has TRBV5-5 and TRBJ1-1; TRBD1 agrees at 12 bases. V lost 6 bases, J lost 5 bases, and 11 bases stayed unmatched. This CDR3 spans 16 amino acids. Germline-derived CDR1 and CDR2 are SGHKS and YYEKEE (reference sequence).

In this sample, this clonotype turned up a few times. CDR3 DNA sequence: TGTGCCTGGAGTGCATCCAGACTAGCGGGAGGCATCTACGAGCAGTACTTC. This translates into CAWSASRLAGGIYEQYF. The chain uses TRBV30 and TRBJ2-7; 13 bases agree with TRBD2. In germline, CDR1 is GTSNPN, CDR2 SVGIG (reference sequence). The CDR3 sequence is 17 residues long. Losses at the gene ends were 1 base for V and 3 bases for J; bases not matched to a gene: 9.

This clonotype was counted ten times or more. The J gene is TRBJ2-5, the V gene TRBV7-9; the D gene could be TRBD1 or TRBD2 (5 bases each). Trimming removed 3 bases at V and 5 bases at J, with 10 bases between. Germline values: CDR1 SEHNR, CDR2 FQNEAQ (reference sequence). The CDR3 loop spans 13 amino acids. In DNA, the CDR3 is TGTGCCAGCAGCTTGGGGGATATTGAGACCCAGTACTTC. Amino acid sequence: CASSLGDIETQYF.

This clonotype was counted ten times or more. CDR3 in amino acids: CASSQVSYNEQFF. The CDR3 DNA sequence: TGTGCCAGCAGCCAAGTCTCCTACAATGAGCAGTTCTTC. This chain joins TRBV3-1 and TRBJ2-1; D gene unclear. CDR3 length: 13 residues. V lost 1 base to trimming and J lost 0 bases, with 1 base between them. From germline, CDR1 is LGHDT and CDR2 YNNKEL (reference sequence).

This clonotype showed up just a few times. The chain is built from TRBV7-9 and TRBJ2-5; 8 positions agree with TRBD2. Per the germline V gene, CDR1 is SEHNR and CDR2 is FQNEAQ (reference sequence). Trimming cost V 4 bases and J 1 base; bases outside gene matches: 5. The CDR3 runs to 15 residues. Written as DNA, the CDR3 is TGTGCCAGCAGCTCGAGGGCGGGGGGCCAAGAGACCCAGTACTTC. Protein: CASSSRAGGQETQYF.

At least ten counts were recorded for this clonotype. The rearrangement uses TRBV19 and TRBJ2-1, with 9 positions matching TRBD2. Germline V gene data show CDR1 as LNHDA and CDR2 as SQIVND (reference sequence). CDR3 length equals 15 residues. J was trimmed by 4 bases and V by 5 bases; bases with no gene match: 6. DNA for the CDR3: TGTGCCAGTAGTGTTTCTAGCGGGAAGTACAATGAGCAGTTCTTC. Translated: CASSVSSGKYNEQFF.

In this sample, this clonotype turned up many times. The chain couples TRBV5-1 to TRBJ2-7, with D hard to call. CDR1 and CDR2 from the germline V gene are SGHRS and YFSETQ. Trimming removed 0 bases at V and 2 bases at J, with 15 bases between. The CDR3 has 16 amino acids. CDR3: CASSLEGLPTTYEQYF. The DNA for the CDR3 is TGCGCCAGCAGCTTGGAGGGCCTACCAACAACCTACGAGCAGTACTTC.

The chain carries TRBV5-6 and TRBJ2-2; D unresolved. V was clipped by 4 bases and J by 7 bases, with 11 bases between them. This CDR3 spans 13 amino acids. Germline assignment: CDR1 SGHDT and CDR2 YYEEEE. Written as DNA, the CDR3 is TGTGCCAGCAGCCACGTGGGGTTCGGGGAGCTGTTTTTT. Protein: CASSHVGFGELFF.